Listed below are T cell receptor beta chains from one sample, sequenced in a study of vaccination effects on CD4 cells after COVID-19. These TCRs' antigens remain unknown. Some clones are missing from TCRdb's copy, which holds only in-frame ones; the method was immunoSEQ multiplex PCR. The sample lists about 22,000 clones; about 80% were seen once. The sequenced sample was CD4+ T cells from PBMCs cultured with a peptide pool, obtained before COVID-19 vaccination. All receptors come from a human donor who had a prior SARS-CoV-2 infection. Both conserved end residues are part of each CDR3. Fields, in order: V gene, J gene, CDR3 protein.

>TRBV7-3|TRBJ2-2
CASSFPPGQVGDTGELFF
>TRBV24-1|TRBJ2-4
CATSDSSPTLAKNIQYF
>TRBV12-3/TRBV12-4|TRBJ1-3
CASSLSGNTIYF
>TRBV30|TRBJ1-5
CAWSKNRVRQPQHF
>TRBV30|TRBJ1-5
CAWSGMVDQPQHF
>TRBV5-3|TRBJ2-1
CARSQPRTNNEQFF
>TRBV7-9|TRBJ2-5
CASSFRRWLAAPSEGTQYF
>TRBV4-3|TRBJ2-7
CASSQGWSGGPSSYEQYF
>TRBV5-8|TRBJ1-5
CASSLDQPQHF
>TRBV7-9|TRBJ2-3
CASSDPIRGRADTQYF
>TRBV11-3|TRBJ2-2
CASSSSGRATGELFF
>TRBV18|TRBJ2-7
CASSPGLVSYEQYF
>TRBV5-5|TRBJ2-6
CASNRDRVGSGANVLTF
>TRBV5-1|TRBJ2-1
CASSPDPDGEQFF
>TRBV19|TRBJ2-2
CASSIRLWGWGGELFF
>TRBV7-8|TRBJ1-2
CASSSRPGGDGYTF
>TRBV19|TRBJ2-5
CASSISTGMRETQYF
>TRBV5-4|TRBJ2-1
CASSWAAGANEQFF
>TRBV9|TRBJ2-2
CASSTVLGQEELFF
>TRBV2|TRBJ1-1
CASSPEMNTEAFF
>TRBV5-6|TRBJ2-1
CASSFRDRPYNEQFF
>TRBV4-2|TRBJ2-1
CASSRAQGAYNEQFF
>TRBV4-2|TRBJ2-5
CASSQGTAKETQYF
>TRBV6-5|TRBJ1-4
CASSYTAENGEKLFF
>TRBV7-2|TRBJ2-5
CASSLAGGGPTQYF
>TRBV11-2|TRBJ1-6
CASSLVVGVTLHF
>TRBV4-1|TRBJ1-1
CASAITGYREESTEAFF
>TRBV2|TRBJ2-7
CASSPYLGYEQYF
>TRBV18|TRBJ1-1
CASSTGTGDTEAFF
>TRBV21-1|TRBJ1-3
CARKNWASSGNTIYF
>TRBV10-3|TRBJ2-1
CAISDGYEQFF
>TRBV2|TRBJ1-5
CASSLDSYQPQHF
>TRBV19|TRBJ2-1
CASSSRLGTNEQFF
>TRBV7-9|TRBJ1-2
CASSNRDRVDGYTF
>TRBV9|TRBJ2-5
CASSVFSSAIPRGTQYF
>TRBV4-2|TRBJ2-2
CASSQVKAATNTGELFF
>TRBV14|TRBJ2-2
CASSPSFSGDTGELFF
>TRBV4-1|TRBJ1-1
CASSQERTTWNTEAFF
>TRBV7-2|TRBJ2-7
CASSLLRSSYEQYF
>TRBV10-3|TRBJ1-2
CAIRDGGLGGYGYTF
>TRBV15|TRBJ2-5
CATSRFQEPERETQYF
>TRBV9|TRBJ1-5
CASSVDPSLDQPQHF
>TRBV7-8|TRBJ2-1
CASSPHRAEQFF
>TRBV3-1/TRBV3-2|TRBJ2-1
CATNPGVSGRGQFF
>TRBV6-6|TRBJ1-1
CASSFTTNTEAFF
>TRBV18|TRBJ2-7
CASSPVYLRGDEQYF
>TRBV7-9|TRBJ2-2
CASSLVTNNGGELFF
>TRBV11-3|TRBJ2-7
CASRNRGTYEQYF
>TRBV20-1|TRBJ1-3
CSASHRGSGNTIYF
>TRBV6-4|TRBJ2-3
CASSDSVRGDTQYF
>TRBV2|TRBJ2-7
CASRDNPGTTQYF
>TRBV5-4|TRBJ1-1
CASSFGANTEAFF
>TRBV18|TRBJ2-2
CASSPRTNTGELFF
>TRBV6-1|TRBJ1-6
CASSVKTGGWNSPLHF
>TRBV5-1|TRBJ2-5
CASSFQLSGSGGETQYF
>TRBV18|TRBJ2-1
CASSSGTSGRWDNEQFF
>TRBV7-7|TRBJ2-3
CASSFGLAGGTDTQYF
>TRBV24-1|TRBJ2-5
CATSGASSEETQYF
>TRBV3-1/TRBV3-2|TRBJ1-1
CASSRGLSGTEAFF
>TRBV7-2|TRBJ2-1
CASSLAGTSGRAKQFF